These T cell receptor beta chains were read from a single sample in a study of blood T cell repertoires in COVID-19. This table comes from immunoSEQ multiplex PCR, and its TCRdb copy is limited to in-frame clones, with some not included. Of under 150,000 clones detected, 84% appear once; the ten largest clones hold approximately 4%. Source material: PBMCs or T cells enriched from blood (not recorded which). The receptors were sampled from a man aged 50 to 60 in a cohort exposed to, infected with or recovered from COVID-19 (not recorded which). CDR3s include the opening cysteine and the closing phenylalanine or tryptophan. Fields, in order: V gene, CDR3 protein.

V gene: TRBV27; CDR3 protein: CASTIERAREDTQYF
V gene: TRBV24-1; CDR3 protein: CATSGTSGRGYNEQFF
V gene: TRBV6-2/TRBV6-3; CDR3 protein: CASSFDSGYTF
V gene: TRBV5-1; CDR3 protein: CASSLVSVSSGNTIYF
V gene: TRBV7-2; CDR3 protein: CASSPAQGLVPKRTQYF
V gene: TRBV5-1; CDR3 protein: CASSLNQGFTEAFF
V gene: TRBV5-5; CDR3 protein: CASSSGGTGNINEQFF
V gene: TRBV3-1/TRBV3-2; CDR3 protein: CASSLRGRGGNTEAFF
V gene: TRBV27; CDR3 protein: CASSFSGGTEAFF
V gene: TRBV10-3; CDR3 protein: CAISPGTGWNSPLHF
V gene: TRBV6-5; CDR3 protein: CASSLDRTSYGYTF
V gene: TRBV5-1; CDR3 protein: CASSGQGAGYEQYF